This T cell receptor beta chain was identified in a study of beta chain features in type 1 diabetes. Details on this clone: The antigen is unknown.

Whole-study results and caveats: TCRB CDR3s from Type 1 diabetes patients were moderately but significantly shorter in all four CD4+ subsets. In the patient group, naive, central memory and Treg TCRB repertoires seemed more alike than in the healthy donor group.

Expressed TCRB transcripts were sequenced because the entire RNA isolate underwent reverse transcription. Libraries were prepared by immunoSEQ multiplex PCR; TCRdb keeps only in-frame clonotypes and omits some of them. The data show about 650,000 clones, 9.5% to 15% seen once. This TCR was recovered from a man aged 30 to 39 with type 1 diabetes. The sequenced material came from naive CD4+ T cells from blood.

CDR3 protein: CASSQGLRSEETQYF. The CDR3 DNA follows: TGCGCCAGCAGCCAAGGGCTACGTTCGGAAGAGACCCAGTACTTC. The chain uses TRBV4-3 and TRBJ2-5; the D is unclear. The germline CDR1 and CDR2 sequences are LGHNA and YSLEER. CDR3 length: 15 amino acids. V lost 1 base and J 3 bases, leaving 12 bases between the germline ends.